Reported below is one TCR beta chain. Germline V gives CDR1 SGHKS, CDR2 YYEKEE (reference sequence). The CDR3 has 15 amino acids. Deletions cut 0 bases from V and 3 bases from J, with 10 bases between. Authors' data handling: Nucleated cell counts were estimated from reference gene primer amplification. Repertoires were generated with immunoSEQ multiplex PCR, while TCRdb's copy carries only in-frame clones and drops some. The V and J calls and clone size come from that table; D and trimming were worked out from the DNA. The sample includes 150,000 to 200,000 clones, approximately 90% of them seen just once. This sample stems from a study of blood T cell repertoires in COVID-19. Study-level information: Recovered participants had two consecutive negative NP/OP PCR tests, healthcare professional clearance, or symptom resolution. The samples span acute and convalescent COVID-19 from the United States, Italy and Spain. T cells, B-cell-depleted T cells, or PBMCs supplied cDNA or gDNA.

Sequenced: PBMCs or T cells enriched from blood (not recorded which). The sequence came from a woman in her thirties or forties in a cohort exposed to, infected with or recovered from COVID-19 (not recorded which). This chain joins TRBV5-5 and TRBJ1-5; tentative D call: TRBD1 (6 bases). CDR3 nucleotides: TGTGCCAGCAGCTTGGCGGGGGGGGCCAATCAGCCCCAGCATTTT. Amino acids: CASSLAGGANQPQHF.